Listed below are T cell receptor beta chains from one sample, sequenced in a study of Ad26.COV2.S vaccination and SARS-CoV-2 variants. Assay used: immunoSEQ multiplex PCR; TCRdb lists only in-frame clones, some missing. Of roughly 380,000 clones in the sample, 85% to 90% were seen once. The input for sequencing was peripheral blood, taken in a trial of Ad26.COV2.S vaccine versus placebo. The receptors here all came from a person between 18 and 65 years old who received the Ad26.COV2.S COVID-19 vaccine or a placebo. The CDR3 runs from the conserved cysteine through the conserved F or W. Each record gives: V gene, clone size, J gene, D gene, CDR3 length, CDR3 DNA, CDR3 protein. A D gene is named only where the DNA matches it firmly. Not all rows give a size; the values are once, few, many and, for expanded clones, a class.

TRBV2	.	TRBJ2-5	TRBD1	14	TGTGCCAGCAGGCCCGTGGGACAGGGAGAGACCCAGTACTTC	CASRPVGQGETQYF
TRBV19	once	TRBJ2-6	.	15	TGTGCCAGTAAAGATCAGGGGAGAGGGGCCAACGTCCTGACTTTC	CASKDQGRGANVLTF
TRBV6-5	.	TRBJ2-5	.	14	TGTGCCAGCAGTTTACAGGGTAACCAAGAGACCCAGTACTTC	CASSLQGNQETQYF
TRBV27	.	TRBJ1-4	.	14	TGTGCCAGCAGTTCGGGGCAGGGTGGTGAAAAACTGTTTTTT	CASSSGQGGEKLFF
TRBV7-3	.	TRBJ2-1	TRBD1	15	TGTGCCAGCAGCCCCCGGGACAGGGGGCGTAATGAGCAGTTCTTC	CASSPRDRGRNEQFF
TRBV6-2/TRBV6-3	.	TRBJ2-7	.	15	TGTGCCAGCAGTTACTCGTTCCGGGAGCGGTACGAGCAGTACTTC	CASSYSFRERYEQYF
TRBV4-1	.	TRBJ2-6	TRBD2	18	TGCGCCAGCAGCCAAACTAGCGGGGGTACCTCTGGGGCCAACGTCCTGACTTTC	CASSQTSGGTSGANVLTF
TRBV7-3	once	TRBJ1-1	.	13	TGTGCCAGCAGCCCCCGGGAGGGAACTGAAGCTTTCTTT	CASSPREGTEAFF
TRBV12-3/TRBV12-4	.	TRBJ1-2	TRBD1	12	TGTGCCAGCAGCCGGACAGGGCATGGCTACACCTTC	CASSRTGHGYTF
TRBV6-4	.	TRBJ1-2	.	12	TGTGCCAGCTGTAATGGGGACTATGGCTACACCTTC	CASCNGDYGYTF
TRBV4-3	.	TRBJ1-1	TRBD1	14	TGCGCCAGCAGCCAAGTGTATCAGGGGGCTGAAGCTTTCTTT	CASSQVYQGAEAFF
TRBV5-1	.	TRBJ1-1	TRBD1	14	TGCGCCAGCAGCTTGGAAGGGGGCTCCCCCGGAGCTTTCTTT	CASSLEGGSPGAFF
TRBV11-2	few	TRBJ2-1	TRBD2	17	TGTGCCAGCAGCTTAGAGTTGGTAGCGGGGGGGGCAAATGAGCAGTTCTTC	CASSLELVAGGANEQFF
TRBV2	.	TRBJ2-7	.	11	TGTGCCAGCAAAGAGACCTACGAGCAGTACTTC	CASKETYEQYF
TRBV7-6	.	TRBJ2-3	TRBD2	19	TGTGCCAGCAGCTTAGCTAGGGCTAGCGGGGGGGCTCCTTCCGATACGCAGTATTTT	CASSLARASGGAPSDTQYF
TRBV18	.	TRBJ2-5	TRBD2	15	TGTGCCAGCTCATCCACTAGCGGGGGAGGAGAGACCCAGTACTTC	CASSSTSGGGETQYF
TRBV19	.	TRBJ1-4	TRBD1	15	TGTGCCAGTAGTGGACGGACAGGTACCAGTGAAAAACTGTTTTTT	CASSGRTGTSEKLFF
TRBV6-5	.	TRBJ2-3	.	13	TGTGCCAGCCGACAGGCCGGCACAGATACGCAGTATTTT	CASRQAGTDTQYF
TRBV5-1	.	TRBJ2-5	.	13	TGCGCCAGCAACGGGGACTTAGAAGAGACCCAGTACTTC	CASNGDLEETQYF
TRBV28	.	TRBJ2-3	.	14	TGTGCCAGCAGTTTTATCCAGGGTACAGATACGCAGTATTTT	CASSFIQGTDTQYF
TRBV19	.	TRBJ1-4	.	14	TGTGCCAGTAGTCCGGCGGGCATGGATGAAAAACTGTTTTTT	CASSPAGMDEKLFF
TRBV24-1	.	TRBJ1-2	.	13	TGTGCCACCAGTTATGGGGTAGGTCATGGCTACACCTTC	CATSYGVGHGYTF
TRBV6-5	.	TRBJ1-1	TRBD1	14	TGTGCCAGCAGGACAGGGAACCCGTCCACTGAAGCTTTCTTT	CASRTGNPSTEAFF
TRBV9	.	TRBJ2-5	.	15	TGTGCCAGCAGCGGGGACTGGGACCGACTCCGGGCCCAGTACTTC	CASSGDWDRLRAQYF
TRBV11-2	.	TRBJ1-1	TRBD1	17	TGTGCCAGCAGCTTAAACAGGGGCCCCAGGCTCGGCACTGAAGCTTTCTTT	CASSLNRGPRLGTEAFF
TRBV5-6	.	TRBJ2-7	.	14	TGTGCCAGCAGCTTGGGGTCCATCCCCCACGAGCAGTACTTC	CASSLGSIPHEQYF
TRBV7-9	few	TRBJ1-4	.	14	TGTGCCAGCAGCTTAGCACTAAGAGGTGAAAAACTGTTTTTT	CASSLALRGEKLFF
TRBV10-3	.	TRBJ1-1	.	13	TGTGCCATCAAGCAGGGTATGAACACTGAAGCTTTCTTT	CAIKQGMNTEAFF
TRBV21-1	.	TRBJ2-1	.	14	TGTGCCAGCAGCACTCGGACAGGGGGCAATGAGCAGTTCTTC	CASSTRTGGNEQFF
TRBV9	.	TRBJ1-2	.	15	TGTGCCAGCAGCGTAGGCGGGGACCCAAAGTATGGCTACACCTTC	CASSVGGDPKYGYTF
TRBV30	.	TRBJ1-4	TRBD1	14	TGTGCCTGGAGTGTAGGGACAGGGCGGGAAAAACTGTTTTTT	CAWSVGTGREKLFF
TRBV11-1	.	TRBJ2-5	TRBD1	15	TGTGCCAGCAGCACCCGGGACAGGGCACGGGAGACCCAGTACTTC	CASSTRDRARETQYF
TRBV4-1	few	TRBJ2-7	.	15	TGCGCCAGCAGCCAGGCTAGTTTTAGCTCCTACGAGCAGTACTTC	CASSQASFSSYEQYF
TRBV2	few	TRBJ2-7	.	13	TGTGCCAGCAGAAAAGGACAGCACTACGAGCAGTACTTC	CASRKGQHYEQYF
TRBV14	.	TRBJ1-2	.	14	TGTGCCAGCAGCCAAGATATCCCCGGAGGGGGCTACACCTTC	CASSQDIPGGGYTF
TRBV11-2	.	TRBJ2-3	.	16	TGTGCCAGCAGCCTCCCCCGCGGTGTCGGCACAGATACGCAGTATTTT	CASSLPRGVGTDTQYF
TRBV7-2	once	TRBJ1-5	.	16	TGTGCCAGCAGCTTATTCGTCGCGACAGTCAATCAGCCCCAGCATTTT	CASSLFVATVNQPQHF
TRBV18	few	TRBJ2-7	.	17	TGTGCCAGCTCACCGGGACCACTTAGGCCGGGGAACTACGAGCAGTACTTC	CASSPGPLRPGNYEQYF
TRBV4-2	few	TRBJ1-2	TRBD1	16	TGTGCCAGCAGCCAAGTTCGTGGCAGGGGGCGTTACGGCTACACCTTC	CASSQVRGRGRYGYTF
TRBV9	.	TRBJ2-7	.	12	TGTGCCAGCAGCGTAGAAGGGGGCGAGCAGTACTTC	CASSVEGGEQYF
TRBV19	.	TRBJ2-5	.	11	TGTGCCAGTAGTGTACAGGGGACCCAGTACTTC	CASSVQGTQYF
TRBV10-3	.	TRBJ1-4	.	13	TGTGCCATCAGTGAGTCATCGAATGAAAAACTGTTTTTT	CAISESSNEKLFF
TRBV30	.	TRBJ2-7	.	14	TGTGCCTGGAAGGGGCCGCAAGTCCCCTACGAGCAGTACTTC	CAWKGPQVPYEQYF
TRBV7-9	.	TRBJ1-5	TRBD1	18	TGTGCCAGCAGCTTAGGTAGTTGGTGGCAGGGGGGTAATCAGCCCCAGCATTTT	CASSLGSWWQGGNQPQHF
TRBV18	.	TRBJ2-2	.	15	TGTGCCAGCTCACCTGGGACCCCCAACACCGGGGAGCTGTTTTTT	CASSPGTPNTGELFF
TRBV7-9	.	TRBJ2-1	.	12	TGTGCCAGCAGCTACTCCTACAATGAGCAGTTCTTC	CASSYSYNEQFF
TRBV4-1	few	TRBJ1-2	.	15	TGCGCCAGCAGCCAAGTGCGCACCGCCGGCTATGGCTACACCTTC	CASSQVRTAGYGYTF
TRBV5-5	.	TRBJ1-1	TRBD1	15	TGTGCCAGCAGCTTGGATGCAGGGGGATACACTGAAGCTTTCTTT	CASSLDAGGYTEAFF
TRBV4-1	.	TRBJ2-7	.	15	TGCGCCAGCAGCCAGTCCGGGCTGAGCTCCTACGAGCAGTACTTC	CASSQSGLSSYEQYF
TRBV9	.	TRBJ1-1	.	14	TGTGCCAGCAGCGTAGGGTTAGAGAACACTGAAGCTTTCTTT	CASSVGLENTEAFF
TRBV6-5	.	TRBJ2-7	.	14	TGTGCCAGCAGTCCGCTACCTAGGGGCTACGAGCAGTACTTC	CASSPLPRGYEQYF
TRBV24-1	.	TRBJ2-2	.	15	TGTGCCACCAGTGATTGGGCCGTGAACACCGGGGAGCTGTTTTTT	CATSDWAVNTGELFF
TRBV10-1	.	TRBJ2-3	TRBD2	19	TGCGCCAGCAGTGAGTCTAGGGTTCTAGCGGGGAAGTACACAGATACGCAGTATTTT	CASSESRVLAGKYTDTQYF
TRBV30	.	TRBJ2-7	.	12	TGTGCCTGGGGTGGGGAATTTAACGAGCAGTACTTC	CAWGGEFNEQYF
TRBV5-4	.	TRBJ2-7	TRBD1	15	TGTGCCAGCAGTTCAACAGGGGGCGCATCCTACGAGCAGTACTTC	CASSSTGGASYEQYF
TRBV11-2	.	TRBJ2-2	.	14	TGTGCCAGCAGGGGGCGCGTGGACACCGGGGAGCTGTTTTTT	CASRGRVDTGELFF
TRBV10-3	.	TRBJ2-3	TRBD1	15	TGTGCCATCAGTGAGTCCGTGAGGGGGCCAGATACGCAGTATTTT	CAISESVRGPDTQYF
TRBV28	.	TRBJ2-2	TRBD2	19	TGTGCCAGCAGGCAAACCAACTACCGCGGGGGGGCCATCACCGGGGAGCTGTTTTTT	CASRQTNYRGGAITGELFF